One sample yielded the 30 T cell receptor beta chains listed below, sequenced in a study of blood T cells in healthy people across ages. Combining a sample-barcoded 5' primer with a J-beta primer mix, a second PCR ran for about 7 to 11 cycles. MiXCR was run by TCRdb on the 5' RACE reads, yielding one entry per CDR3 protein. The repertoire consists of approximately 2,000,000 distinct CDR3 sequences, with about two fifths occurring once and the leading ten covering more than 20%. The sequencing input was blood. Every receptor here comes from a human donor in good health.

This chain links TRBV7-9 with TRBJ1-2, with 7 bases aligning to TRBD1. This CDR3 has 16 residues. From germline, CDR1 is SEHNR and CDR2 FQNEAQ (reference sequence). Losses at the gene ends were 1 base for V and 6 bases for J; bases not matched to a gene: 11. Written as DNA, the CDR3 is TGTGCCAGCAGCTTAGGGGCCGGGACAGAAGGAGATGGCTACACCTTC. Its translation is CASSLGAGTEGDGYTF.

The genes are TRBV7-2 and TRBJ1-5; D unclear. Trimming cost V 2 bases and J 0 bases, with 8 bases left between them. This CDR3 has 15 residues. Per germline, CDR1 SGHTA and CDR2 FQGNSA. CDR3 amino acids: CASSLYDYSNQPQHF. CDR3 sequence (DNA): TGTGCCAGCAGCTTATACGATTATAGCAATCAGCCCCAGCATTTT.

V and J are TRBV2 and TRBJ2-5, with TRBD1 matching 9 bases. Germline CDR1 and CDR2: SNHLY and FYNNEI. V shed 4 bases, J shed 11 bases, and the junction held 17 bases outside the gene matches. This CDR3 region has 16 residues. In DNA form, the CDR3 reads TGTGCCAGCAGTGTTCCCCCCTGGGACAGGGAATGGGAGCAGTACTTC. It yields the protein CASSVPPWDREWEQYF.

There are many counts of this clonotype. A read error may produce the germline difference seen at one junction end. The chain links TRBV5-1 to TRBJ2-7; 7 bases match TRBD1. Looked up from germline, CDR1 is SGHRS and CDR2 is YFSETQ. The CDR3 spans 14 residues. The CDR3 loop reads CASSSGTVSYEQYF. CDR3 bases: TGTGCCAGCAGCTCCGGGACAGTTAGCTACGAGCAGTACTTC.

Ten or more counts support this clonotype. The chain links TRBV29-1 to TRBJ2-1, with TRBD2 identical over 10 bases. Germline V lookup: CDR1 SQVTM, CDR2 ANQGSEA. The CDR3 is made up of 17 amino acids. The ends lost 3 bases at V and 9 bases at J; junction bases unmatched: 17. The CDR3 DNA sequence: TGCAGCGTTGATGGGGTAGCGGGGGGCCCGGGGGATGGTGAGCAGTTCTTC. Protein: CSVDGVAGGPGDGEQFF.

In the case of this clonotype: A junction end diverges from the germline sequence, so it may reflect a read error. This rearrangement joins TRBV5-1 to TRBJ2-3; TRBD2 matches 9 bases. CDR1 and CDR2 from the germline V gene are SGHRS and YFSETQ. CDR3 length: 15 amino acids. CDR3 DNA: TGTGCCAGCAGCATTCGGAGCGGGGGGTCGGTTACGCAGTATTTT. Translating gives CASSIRSGGSVTQYF.

The rearrangement uses TRBV6-2 or TRBV6-3 and TRBJ2-1, with 8 bases fitting TRBD2. The J call may not be correct, given that the DNA end is closer to TRBJ2-7. This CDR3 has 18 residues. The germline V gene has CDR1 MNHEY and CDR2 SVGEGT. DNA of the CDR3: TGTGCCAGCAGTTACTTGGGTCCACGGGGGGGCTCCTACAATGAGCAGTACTTC. It codes for CASSYLGPRGGSYNEQYF.

This clonotype appeared a few times. The chain carries TRBV28 and TRBJ2-4; D gene unclear. This CDR3 has 13 amino acids. Between the trimmed V and J ends, which lost 7 bases and 4 bases, there was a span of 11 bases. Germline V gene lookup returns CDR1 MDHEN and CDR2 SYDVKM. The CDR3 loop is CASKQDMKNIQYF. CDR3 nucleotide sequence: TGTGCCAGCAAACAAGACATGAAAAACATTCAGTACTTC.

The chain links TRBV7-2 to TRBJ1-1; 8 nucleotides match TRBD1. CDR1 is SGHTA and CDR2 is FQGNSA in the germline V gene. The V segment lost 5 bases and the J segment 1 base; nucleotides outside the gene matches: 6. The CDR3 has 15 amino acids. The CDR3 region is CASSQGQAPNTEAFF. CDR3 DNA: TGTGCCAGCAGCCAGGGACAGGCTCCGAACACTGAAGCTTTCTTT.

This clonotype occurred a few times. V usage is TRBV29-1 and J usage is TRBJ1-5, with unresolved D. Germline CDR1 reads SQVTM; CDR2 reads ANQGSEA. V was shortened by 0 bases and J by 12 bases, with 12 bases between the two germline ends. The CDR3 runs 12 residues. The CDR3 reads CSVEEGNGNQHF. The CDR3 region has the DNA TGCAGCGTTGAAGAGGGAAACGGTAACCAGCATTTT.

This rearrangement joins TRBV28 to TRBJ2-4, with 7 bases lining up with TRBD2. Gene TRBJ2-7 matches the end of the DNA better, so the J call may be wrong. This CDR3 spans 16 amino acids. Germline V gene lookup returns CDR1 MDHEN and CDR2 SYDVKM. The CDR3, as DNA: TGTGCCAGCAGTTCTCCCCGGGCGGGGGTGGGCTACGAGCAGTACTTC. Its protein product is CASSSPRAGVGYEQYF.

The V and J genes are TRBV10-3 and TRBJ2-1, with D tentatively TRBD2 (7 bases). Germline V lookup: CDR1 ENHRY, CDR2 SYGVKD. Trimming stripped 4 bases from V and 7 bases from J, with 14 bases between. This CDR3 region has 14 residues. The CDR3 reads CAISVAGASNEQFF. The CDR3 DNA follows: TGTGCCATCAGTGTTGCGGGGGCGTCGAATGAGCAGTTCTTC.

The CDR3 sequence: CATSDGTLTDTQYF. CDR3 sequence (DNA): TGTGCCACCAGTGATGGGACCCTCACAGATACGCAGTATTTT. The chain recombines TRBV24-1 with TRBJ2-3; D may match TRBD1 or TRBD2 (5 bases each). Germline V CDR1 and CDR2: KGHDR, SFDVKD. Deletions cut 3 bases from V and 2 bases from J, with 8 bases between. The CDR3 covers 14 residues.

This clonotype was counted between two and nine times. V gene TRBV7-2 combines with J gene TRBJ2-5; a possible D gene is TRBD2 (6 bases). The V end lost 5 bases, the J end lost 1 base, and 14 bases lay between the germline ends. CDR3 length equals 15 residues. CDR1 is SGHTA and CDR2 is FQGNSA in the germline V gene. For the CDR3, the DNA is TGTGCCAGCAGCACCCAGACTAGACTCCAAGAGACCCAGTACTTC. Its translation: CASSTQTRLQETQYF.

The genes are TRBV11-2 and TRBJ2-5; the D gene is possibly TRBD2 (5 bases). V gave up 0 bases and J gave up 3 bases, with 11 bases separating them. Germline-derived CDR1 and CDR2 are SGHAT and FQNNGV. CDR3 size: 15 residues. DNA of the CDR3: TGTGCCAGCAGCTTAGATCCGGGGTGGGAAGAGACCCAGTACTTC. This translates into CASSLDPGWEETQYF.

With regard to this clonotype: A much larger clone lies one base from this, so it may be a read error. V and J are TRBV28 and TRBJ2-7; 7 nucleotides align to TRBD2. Per the germline V gene, CDR1 is MDHEN and CDR2 is SYDVKM. CDR3 size: 13 residues. The V and J ends lost 6 bases and 0 bases, in that order; junction bases with no gene match: 2. The CDR3 nucleotides are TGTGCCAGCAGGGGGGGGAACTCCTACGAGCAGTACTTC. Translation: CASRGGNSYEQYF.

This clonotype was observed at least ten times. The rearrangement uses TRBV29-1 and TRBJ2-1; D assignment may be TRBD1 or TRBD2 (6 bases each). The CDR3 is made up of 15 amino acids. Trimming pared 3 bases from V and 3 bases from J, leaving 15 bases between. Germline values: CDR1 SQVTM, CDR2 ANQGSEA. The CDR3 sequence is CSVDPGGQIYNEQFF. The DNA of the CDR3 is TGCAGCGTTGACCCTGGGGGGCAAATCTACAATGAGCAGTTCTTC.

About this clonotype: One end of the junction varies from germline; a read error may be responsible. The chain is built from TRBV15 and TRBJ2-1; 7 nucleotides align to TRBD2. CDR3 size: 16 residues. Germline CDR1 LNHNV, CDR2 YYDKDF (reference sequence). The CDR3 loop is CATSRVGRGSYNGQFF. Written as DNA, the CDR3 is TGTGCCACCAGCAGAGTTGGGAGGGGCTCCTACAATGGGCAGTTCTTC. The complete variable domain, with remaining parts taken from reference TRBV15 and TRBJ2-1, reads DAMVIQNPRYQVTQFGKPVTLSCSQTLNHNVMYWYQQKSSQAPKLLFHYYDKDFNNEADTPDNFQSRRPNTSFCFLDIRSPGLGDTAMYLCATSRVGRGSYNGQFFGPGTRLTVL.

V gene TRBV12-3 or TRBV12-4 combines with J gene TRBJ1-2, with D perhaps matching TRBD1 (5 bases). V was clipped by 3 bases and J by 8 bases, with 13 bases between them. The CDR3 is 13 residues long. Here the CDR3 DNA reads TGTGCCAGCAGTTTGGGGCAGCTTGGGGGCTACACCTTC. Translated: CASSLGQLGGYTF.

A few counts support this clonotype. The V and J genes are TRBV3-1 and TRBJ1-2, with 7 bases lining up with TRBD1. V lost 1 base, J lost 3 bases, and 2 bases stayed unmatched. Germline assignment: CDR1 LGHDT and CDR2 YNNKEL (reference sequence). The CDR3 has 14 residues. As DNA, the CDR3 is TGTGCCAGCAGCCAAGGGACAGGACACTATGGCTACACCTTC. It codes for CASSQGTGHYGYTF.

This chain links TRBV7-2 with TRBJ2-3; the match to TRBD2 covers 11 bases. Germline V gene data show CDR1 as SGHTA and CDR2 as FQGNSA. This CDR3 is built from 17 residues. Trimming removed 1 base from V and 2 bases from J; junction bases left unmatched: 5. The CDR3 region is CASSLDHSGGVTDTQYF. CDR3 nucleotides: TGTGCCAGCAGCTTAGACCATAGCGGGGGGGTCACAGATACGCAGTATTTT.

J is TRBJ2-5 and V is TRBV20-1; 9 bases fit TRBD1. The end of the DNA fits TRBJ2-7 better, so the J call may be wrong. Germline-derived CDR1 and CDR2 are DFQATT and SNEGSKA (reference sequence). This CDR3 is 13 amino acids long. CDR3 sequence: CSALGDREGEQYF. The DNA for the CDR3 is TGCAGTGCCCTTGGGGACAGGGAGGGCGAGCAGTACTTC.

CDR3 in amino acids: CASTLLGSLAAHNEQFF. As DNA, the CDR3 is TGTGCCAGCACCCTCCTAGGATCCCTAGCGGCCCACAATGAGCAGTTCTTC. The V gene is TRBV5-5, the J gene TRBJ2-1, with 7 bases aligning to TRBD2. The germline CDR1 and CDR2 sequences are SGHKS and YYEKEE (reference sequence). CDR3 length: 17 amino acids. With 6 bases clipped from V and 5 bases from J, the junction kept 17 bases outside the gene matches.

CDR3 nucleotides: TGTGCCAGCAGCCTAAGTCAGTTCGGATTCAGGGTAAGGGACACTGAAGCTTTCTTT. Translation gives CASSLSQFGFRVRDTEAFF. The chain joins TRBV7-9 to TRBJ1-1, with a possible D match to TRBD1 (5 bases). The V end was cut by 5 bases, the J end by 3 bases, with 28 bases between. Germline V gives CDR1 SEHNR, CDR2 FQNEAQ (reference sequence). CDR3 size: 19 residues.

There are a few counts of this clonotype. Being one base from a much bigger clone, this may be a read error. The V gene is TRBV29-1, the J gene TRBJ2-4; D is possibly TRBD1 (6 bases). Germline CDR1 reads SQVTM; CDR2 reads ANQGSEA. The CDR3 runs to 13 residues. The V end was cut by 7 bases, the J end by 13 bases, with 23 bases between. The CDR3 sequence is CSARQGPTREQYF. CDR3 coding DNA: TGCAGCGCCAGGCAGGGGCCGACCCGTGAGCAGTACTTC.

The rearrangement links TRBV20-1 to TRBJ2-5; D gene unclear. The J call is uncertain, as TRBJ2-7 better fits the DNA end. The length of the CDR3 is 15 residues. Looked up from germline, CDR1 is DFQATT and CDR2 is SNEGSKA (reference sequence). CDR3 DNA: TGCAGTGCCAGTCTTGTATTAGGGATCAGATACGAGCAGTACTTC. Translation: CSASLVLGIRYEQYF.

The genes are TRBV2 and TRBJ2-7, with 8 bases fitting TRBD1. After removal of 8 bases from V and 4 bases from J, the junction contained 10 bases not matched to a gene. The CDR3 has 14 residues. The germline gives CDR1 SNHLY, CDR2 FYNNEI. The CDR3 spells CASRQRTGTYEQYF. The CDR3, as DNA: TGTGCCAGCCGACAAAGGACAGGGACTTACGAGCAGTACTTC.

The rearrangement links TRBV5-1 to TRBJ1-4, with D uncertain. V was clipped by 1 base and J by 10 bases, with 17 bases between them. CDR1 is SGHRS, CDR2 YFSETQ, per germline. The CDR3 length is 15 residues. In nucleotides, the CDR3 is TGCGCCAGCAGCTTGTACGGGGAAGGGTTAGGAAAACTGTTTTTT. Translation gives CASSLYGEGLGKLFF.

This clonotype has a handful of counts. The chain is built from TRBV13 and TRBJ2-4; the match to TRBD1 covers 8 bases. TRBJ2-5 matches the DNA end more closely, so the J call is doubtful. The CDR3 has 15 amino acids. The germline V gene encodes CDR1 PRHDT and CDR2 FYEKMQ (reference sequence). The CDR3 spells CASSLHGQGQETQYF. The CDR3 DNA is TGTGCCAGCAGCTTACATGGACAGGGACAAGAGACCCAGTACTTC.

The V gene is TRBV7-9, the J gene TRBJ2-5, with TRBD2 as a possible D gene (5 bases). Germline V gene data show CDR1 as SEHNR and CDR2 as FQNEAQ (reference sequence). V gave up 4 bases and J gave up 1 base, with 13 bases separating them. There are 15 residues in the CDR3. CDR3: CASSSNRGTQETQYF. The CDR3 DNA sequence: TGTGCCAGCAGCTCGAACCGGGGTACCCAAGAGACCCAGTACTTC.